This TCR beta chain derives from a study of T-cell reconstitution after alpha-beta-depleted transplantation in children (dated by TCRdb to about 2016). Some background on the complete study: T-cell immune reconstitution after TCRalphabeta/CD19-depleted allogeneic hematopoietic cell transplantation in children was quantitatively tracked in the study by means of TCR repertoire profiling.

The library was prepared using PCR. Sequencing took place on an Illumina HiSeq 2500. Molecular barcoding was employed in the preparation of TCR libraries, with unique molecular identifiers being used to normalize TCRbeta repertoire quantification. Using fastp at Q25 and MiXCR, TCRdb reprocessed the public reads and kept productive beta chains. Every entry covers one CDR3 protein and lists the most common genes and DNA from its rows. The sample table shows more than 200,000 distinct CDR3 sequences, and approximately 9.9% are seen once. The ten largest make up approximately 5.4% of the sample. The CDR3 sequence holds 17 residues, the cysteine and phenylalanine included. The CDR3 DNA has 51 bases and is translated from base 1. Relative to germline, V is missing 6 bases and J is missing 1 base, with 10 bases of the junction outside any gene match. The germline V gene (reference sequence) supplies CDR1 DFQATT and CDR2 SNEGSKA.

This clonotype occurred a few times. Its target antigen remains unknown. Per-base quality was not reported, and no clone a single base away is much larger than it. This clonotype originated in a human donor who donated a stem cell graft to a child with SCID. Recombination joined TRBV20-1 with TRBJ1-6; 9 nucleotides in the junction match TRBD1. This material consisted of PBMCs from the stem cell graft donor, taken from the stem cell graft. The bases read TGCAGTGCGAGGGACAGGGCTCGTGGGTCCTATAATTCACCCCTCCACTTT. Translated, this gives CSARDRARGSYNSPLHF.